This TCR beta chain came from a study of control samples from healthy donors and cancer patients. Sequencing was performed with immunoSEQ multiplex PCR; in TCRdb, only in-frame clones are kept and a portion is missing. The sample records approximately 24,000 clones, around 86% being singletons. CDR1 ENHRY and CDR2 SYGVKD come from the germline V gene. Trimming at V came to 1 base and at J to 0 bases, leaving 12 bases not matched to a gene. The CDR3 contains 19 residues. Sequenced material: PBMCs. This receptor was obtained from a man aged 55 to 70 with colorectal cancer. The V and J genes are TRBV10-3 and TRBJ1-1, with 9 bases matching TRBD1. The CDR3 reads CAISELLSPGTGLNTEAFF. In DNA, the CDR3 is TGTGCCATCAGTGAGTTACTAAGTCCCGGGACAGGGTTGAACACTGAAGCTTTCTTT.